This T cell receptor (beta chain) was recorded in a study of T cell changes during pregnancy in multiple sclerosis. Assay: immunoSEQ multiplex PCR; the TCRdb copy retains only in-frame clones and omits some. Of tens of thousands of clones in the sample, roughly 94% were seen once. The CDR3 is made up of 17 amino acids. Germline V gene sequence: CDR1 LNHDA, CDR2 SQIVND (reference sequence). Trimming at V came to 6 bases and at J to 0 bases, leaving 9 bases not matched to a gene. The rearrangement links TRBV19 to TRBJ2-1; 9 bases fit TRBD2. This receptor was identified in a female donor with multiple sclerosis, enrolled in a pregnancy study. The sample consisted of CD8+ T cells from peripheral blood mononuclear cells, taken after pregnancy. The CDR3 nucleotides are TGTGCCAGTAGGGGGACTAGCTTAACTTACTCCTACAATGAGCAGTTCTTC. Its translation: CASRGTSLTYSYNEQFF.